Reported below is one T cell receptor (beta chain). Its ends do not fully match the called genes, so a read error is possible. These data come from a study of breast tumors, draining lymph nodes, adjacent tissues. CDR3 length: 12 residues. Germline V gene lookup returns CDR1 SQVTM and CDR2 ANQGSEA. TCRdb independently ran MiXCR on the multiplex PCR reads; one entry per CDR3 protein. This repertoire shows 24,000 or so distinct CDR3 sequences, approximately 20% found once; its top ten account for roughly 14%. The V call is TRBV29-1, the J call TRBJ1-1; TRBD1 might be the D (5 bases). Sequencing was done on a sample of breast tumor tissue. This receptor was taken from a female donor with breast cancer. Some clones in this sample may be carry-over from other donors' samples. The CDR3 spells CSVGQAGVEPFF. The CDR3 DNA follows: TGCAGCGTAGGGCAGGCGGGGGTTGAACCTTTCTTT.